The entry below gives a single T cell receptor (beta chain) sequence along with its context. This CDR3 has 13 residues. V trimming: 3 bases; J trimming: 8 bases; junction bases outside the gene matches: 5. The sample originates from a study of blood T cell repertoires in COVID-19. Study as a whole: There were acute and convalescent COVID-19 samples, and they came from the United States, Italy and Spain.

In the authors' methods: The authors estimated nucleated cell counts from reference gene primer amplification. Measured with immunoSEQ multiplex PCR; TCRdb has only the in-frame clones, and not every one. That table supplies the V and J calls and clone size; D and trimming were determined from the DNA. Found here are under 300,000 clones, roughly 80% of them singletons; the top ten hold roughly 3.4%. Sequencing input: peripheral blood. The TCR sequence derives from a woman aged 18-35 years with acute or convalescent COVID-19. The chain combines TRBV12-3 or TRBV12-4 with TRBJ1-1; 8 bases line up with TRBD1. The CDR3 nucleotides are TGTGCCAGCAGTTTTGGGGGACAGGTCGAAGCTTTCTTT. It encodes CASSFGGQVEAFF.